This T cell receptor (beta chain) was sequenced for a study of cytomegalovirus exposure and HLA in healthy donors. Background on the study: Caucasian-associated ancestry cluster membership applied to about 77% of several hundred genotyped donors. The study's findings and limits: The authors excluded some V segments, including TRBV6-2 and TRBV6-3, as indistinguishable. A later analysis, which compared TCR beta chains of equal frequency, found the HLA-associated ones more clonally expanded. An Asian-associated ancestry cluster reportedly showed fewer N-insertions than the approximately 670-donor mean in a later analysis.

This PCR relied on a set of 60 Vbeta primers and 13 Jbeta primers. Sequencing used immunoSEQ multiplex PCR; TCRdb keeps in-frame clones, though not all of them. The repertoire holds 64,000 or so clones, with 70% as singletons. Details on this clone: The antigen is unknown.

V shed 5 bases and J shed 3 bases, with 11 bases lying between them. The CDR3 totals 13 residues. CDR1 and CDR2 from the germline V gene are SGHTA and FQGNSA. Sequenced material: PBMCs. The receptor's source is a woman aged 45 to 65 in good health and CMV-seropositive. The V and J genes are TRBV7-2 and TRBJ2-7; possible D gene TRBD1, 5 bases. CDR3 DNA sequence: TGTGCCAGCAGCATACAGGCGTACTACGAGCAGTACTTC. Protein: CASSIQAYYEQYF.